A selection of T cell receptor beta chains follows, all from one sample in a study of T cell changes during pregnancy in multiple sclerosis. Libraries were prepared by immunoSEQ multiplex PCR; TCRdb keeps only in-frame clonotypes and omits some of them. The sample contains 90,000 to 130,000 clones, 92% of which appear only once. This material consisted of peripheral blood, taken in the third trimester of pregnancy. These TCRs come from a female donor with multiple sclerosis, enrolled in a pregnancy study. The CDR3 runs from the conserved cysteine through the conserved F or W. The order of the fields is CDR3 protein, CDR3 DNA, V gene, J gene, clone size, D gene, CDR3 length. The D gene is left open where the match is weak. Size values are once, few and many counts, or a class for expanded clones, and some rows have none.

CASSDHRGKETQYF	TGTGCCAGCAGTGACCACAGGGGGAAAGAGACCCAGTACTTC	TRBV27	TRBJ2-5	.	TRBD1	14
CASSLSRQGNVEAFF	TGTGCCAGCAGTTTAAGTCGGCAGGGCAATGTTGAAGCTTTCTTT	TRBV27	TRBJ1-1	once	.	15
CASSWTGTTNTGELFF	TGTGCCAGCAGTTGGACCGGGACTACGAACACCGGGGAGCTGTTTTTT	TRBV5-8	TRBJ2-2	.	TRBD2	16
CSVGGGMNTEAFF	TGCAGCGTCGGAGGTGGGATGAACACTGAAGCTTTCTTT	TRBV29-1	TRBJ1-1	.	.	13
CASSADRSGANVLTF	TGTGCCAGCAGCGCCGACAGATCTGGGGCCAACGTCCTGACTTTC	TRBV5-4	TRBJ2-6	.	.	15
CAISAGNSYEQYF	TGTGCCATCAGTGCAGGGAATTCATACGAGCAGTACTTC	TRBV10-3	TRBJ2-7	.	.	13
CSVERSAEAFF	TGCAGCGTTGAACGGAGCGCTGAAGCTTTCTTT	TRBV29-1	TRBJ1-1	.	.	11
CASSLEGYTGELFF	TGTGCCAGCAGCTTGGAGGGGTACACCGGGGAGCTGTTTTTT	TRBV5-4	TRBJ2-2	.	.	14
CSASQAIEQFF	TGCAGTGCTAGTCAAGCCATTGAGCAGTTCTTC	TRBV20-1	TRBJ2-1	.	.	11
CASSWNRGYEQFF	TGTGCCAGCAGCTGGAATAGGGGGTATGAGCAGTTCTTC	TRBV7-2	TRBJ2-1	.	.	13
CASSSGGQGNNEQFF	TGTGCCAGCAGTTCAGGCGGACAGGGTAACAATGAGCAGTTCTTC	TRBV27	TRBJ2-1	.	TRBD1	15
CAISESGGIEAFF	TGTGCCATCAGTGAGTCCGGGGGTATTGAAGCTTTCTTT	TRBV10-3	TRBJ1-1	.	.	13
CASSLFRGGQDTQYF	TGCGCCAGCAGCTTGTTTCGCGGGGGTCAAGATACGCAGTATTTT	TRBV5-1	TRBJ2-3	.	TRBD2	15
CASSLEDRGGTEAFF	TGTGCCAGCAGCCTAGAAGACAGGGGGGGGACTGAAGCTTTCTTT	TRBV4-2	TRBJ1-1	.	TRBD1	15
CASSLPPGEWVGGELFF	TGCGCCAGCAGCTTGCCCCCAGGGGAATGGGTCGGCGGGGAGCTGTTTTTT	TRBV5-1	TRBJ2-2	once	.	17
CASSLGGLAGQSSYEQYF	TGTGCCAGCAGCTTAGGAGGACTAGCGGGACAAAGCTCCTACGAGCAGTACTTC	TRBV7-2	TRBJ2-7	once	TRBD2	18
CASSFWRGTYNEQFF	TGTGCCAGCAGTTTCTGGCGGGGTACCTACAATGAGCAGTTCTTC	TRBV27	TRBJ2-1	.	.	15
CASSPWTGVGGNQPQHF	TGTGCCAGTAGTCCGTGGACAGGGGTTGGGGGAAATCAGCCCCAGCATTTT	TRBV19	TRBJ1-5	.	TRBD1	17
CASNAPEDSPLHF	TGTGCCAGCAACGCGCCGGAGGATTCACCCCTCCACTTT	TRBV6-1	TRBJ1-6	.	.	13
CASRRGGGTEAFF	TGTGCCAGCAGGAGGGGAGGGGGCACTGAAGCTTTCTTT	TRBV28	TRBJ1-1	.	.	13
CASSLGDRRNTEAFF	TGCGCCAGCAGCTTGGGAGACAGGAGGAACACTGAAGCTTTCTTT	TRBV5-1	TRBJ1-1	.	.	15
CASSFGTFNTGELFF	TGTGCCAGCAGTTTCGGGACATTTAACACCGGGGAGCTGTTTTTT	TRBV28	TRBJ2-2	.	.	15
CASSLSRLAGGETQYF	TGTGCCAGCAGCTTGTCCAGACTAGCGGGAGGAGAGACCCAGTACTTC	TRBV7-2	TRBJ2-5	.	TRBD2	16
CASSPSAGDRNYGYTF	TGTGCCAGCAGCCCCTCGGCCGGGGACAGGAACTATGGCTACACCTTC	TRBV27	TRBJ1-2	.	TRBD1	16
CASSRLASTDTQYF	TGTGCCAGTAGCCGACTAGCGAGCACAGATACGCAGTATTTT	TRBV19	TRBJ2-3	.	TRBD2	14
CASSLGTGGPNSNQPQHF	TGTGCCAGCTCCCTGGGGACAGGGGGACCAAATAGCAATCAGCCCCAGCATTTT	TRBV18	TRBJ1-5	.	TRBD1	18
CASRDNRGSGNTIYF	TGTGCCAGCAGGGATAACAGGGGGTCAGGAAACACCATATATTTT	TRBV7-2	TRBJ1-3	.	TRBD1	15
CASSLAGGAGGGYTF	TGTGCCAGCAGCTTGGCGGGGGGGGCTGGTGGAGGCTACACCTTC	TRBV7-9	TRBJ1-2	.	.	15
CASSLSAANTEAFF	TGTGCCAGCAGCTTAAGTGCGGCGAACACTGAAGCTTTCTTT	TRBV7-6	TRBJ1-1	.	.	14
CASSLGTSGINEQFF	TGTGCCAGCTCACTCGGGACTAGCGGGATCAATGAGCAGTTCTTC	TRBV18	TRBJ2-1	once	TRBD2	15
CAISDARGNYGYTF	TGTGCCATCAGTGACGCCAGGGGTAACTATGGCTACACCTTC	TRBV10-3	TRBJ1-2	.	.	14
CASSLDQGMSTEAFF	TGTGCCAGCTCACTTGATCAGGGGATGAGTACTGAAGCTTTCTTT	TRBV18	TRBJ1-1	once	.	15
CSARKGEKLFF	TGCAGTGCTAGGAAGGGGGAAAAACTGTTTTTT	TRBV20-1	TRBJ1-4	.	.	11
CASSERGQGAPGYTF	TGTGCCAGCAGTGAAAGGGGACAGGGGGCCCCTGGCTACACCTTC	TRBV2	TRBJ1-2	.	TRBD1	15
CASSLAGQNRGHEQYF	TGCGCCAGCAGCTTGGCTGGACAGAACAGGGGTCACGAGCAGTACTTC	TRBV5-1	TRBJ2-7	.	TRBD1	16
CASSLISGNEKLFF	TGTGCCAGCAGTTTAATCAGCGGTAATGAAAAACTGTTTTTT	TRBV27	TRBJ1-4	.	.	14
CASSQLSGSFVNEQFF	TGTGCCAGCAGCCAACTCAGCGGGAGCTTCGTTAATGAGCAGTTCTTC	TRBV9	TRBJ2-1	.	TRBD2	16
CASSYSGDSGNTEAFF	TGTGCCAGCAGTTACTCCGGGGATTCCGGAAACACTGAAGCTTTCTTT	TRBV6-6	TRBJ1-1	.	.	16
CASTEGAPKQPQHF	TGTGCCAGTACAGAGGGGGCGCCAAAACAGCCCCAGCATTTT	TRBV19	TRBJ1-5	.	TRBD1	14
CASSFNTRTPYNEQFF	TGTGCCAGCAGTTTTAATACTAGAACCCCCTACAATGAGCAGTTCTTC	TRBV28	TRBJ2-1	.	.	16
CASSLDTSNQPQHF	TGCGCCAGCAGCTTGGACACTAGCAATCAGCCCCAGCATTTT	TRBV5-1	TRBJ1-5	.	.	14
CASSLETGDTGELFF	TGTGCCAGCAGCTTAGAAACAGGGGACACCGGGGAGCTGTTTTTT	TRBV7-6	TRBJ2-2	.	TRBD1	15
CASSLNDRGTEAFF	TGTGCCAGCAGCTTAAACGACAGGGGCACTGAAGCTTTCTTT	TRBV7-3	TRBJ1-1	.	TRBD1	14
CASSPYGGRGYEQYF	TGTGCCAGCAGTCCCTATGGGGGAAGGGGGTACGAGCAGTACTTC	TRBV27	TRBJ2-7	.	.	15
CASKKGGGARNSPLHF	TGTGCCAGCAAAAAAGGAGGGGGGGCCCGTAATTCACCCCTCCACTTT	TRBV2	TRBJ1-6	.	.	16
CASSEEGGGQETQYF	TGTGCCAGCAGTGAAGAGGGAGGCGGACAAGAGACCCAGTACTTC	TRBV2	TRBJ2-5	.	.	15
CASSLGTSGNIQYF	TGTGCCAGCAGCTTAGGGACTAGCGGAAACATTCAGTACTTC	TRBV11-2	TRBJ2-4	.	TRBD2	14
CASSSVGGYQETQYF	TGTGCCAGCAGCTCGGTGGGCGGGTACCAAGAGACCCAGTACTTC	TRBV5-6	TRBJ2-5	.	.	15
CASSLPGQGGVEQFF	TGTGCCAGCAGCTTGCCGGGACAGGGAGGGGTTGAGCAGTTCTTC	TRBV5-4	TRBJ2-1	.	TRBD1	15
CASSLIGGRALYNEQFF	TGTGCCAGCAGTTTAATCGGAGGACGAGCCTTATACAATGAGCAGTTCTTC	TRBV28	TRBJ2-1	.	.	17